At least ten counts were recorded for the clone carrying this T cell receptor (beta chain). The antigen is unknown. These data belong to a study of T cells in Graves' hyperthyroidism and ophthalmopathy. Study conclusions and caveats: The authors' 13 V-J model separated ophthalmopathy from stable hyperthyroidism.

CDR1 and CDR2 (germline): SGHTA, FQGTGA. The CDR3 runs to 16 residues. The V and J ends lost 2 bases and 0 bases respectively, with 11 bases between them. Amplification of TCR beta CDR3 regions was performed using RNA transcripts as template. TCR CDR3 underwent first-round RT-PCR with the HTBI primer set. TCRdb used MiXCR to reprocess the multiplex PCR reads, holding one entry per CDR3 protein. The sample contains around 600,000 distinct CDR3 sequences, about 14% of which appear only once. This chain connects TRBV7-3 to TRBJ2-1; a weak D match, TRBD2 (6 bases). The sequenced sample consisted of blood. This receptor was obtained from a woman aged 45-59 years with Graves' ophthalmopathy. Written as DNA, the CDR3 is TGTGCCAGCAGCTTAGGAGGCGGGGTCTCCTACAATGAGCAGTTCTTC. Translating it yields CASSLGGGVSYNEQFF. Drawing the rest from reference TRBV7-3 and TRBJ2-1, the complete variable domain is GAGVSQTPSNKVTEKGKYVELRCDPISGHTALYWYRQSLGQGPEFLIYFQGTGAADDSGLPNDRFFAVRPEGSVSTLKIQRTERGDSAVYLCASSLGGGVSYNEQFFGPGTRLTVL.